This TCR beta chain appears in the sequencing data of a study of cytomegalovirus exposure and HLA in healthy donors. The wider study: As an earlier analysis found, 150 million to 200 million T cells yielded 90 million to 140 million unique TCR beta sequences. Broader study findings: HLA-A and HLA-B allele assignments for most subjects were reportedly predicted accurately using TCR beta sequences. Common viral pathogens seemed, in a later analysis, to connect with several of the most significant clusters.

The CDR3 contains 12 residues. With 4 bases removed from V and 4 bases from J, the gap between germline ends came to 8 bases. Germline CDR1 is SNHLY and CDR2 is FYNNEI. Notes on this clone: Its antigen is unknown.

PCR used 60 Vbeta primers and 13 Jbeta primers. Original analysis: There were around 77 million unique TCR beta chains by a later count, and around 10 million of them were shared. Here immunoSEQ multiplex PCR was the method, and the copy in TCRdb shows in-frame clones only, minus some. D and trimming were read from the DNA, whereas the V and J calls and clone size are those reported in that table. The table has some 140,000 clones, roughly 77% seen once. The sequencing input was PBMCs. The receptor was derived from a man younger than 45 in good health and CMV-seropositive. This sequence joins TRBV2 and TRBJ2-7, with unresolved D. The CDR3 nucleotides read TGTGCCAGCAGTGCTGTAGAGTACGAGCAGTACTTC. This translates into CASSAVEYEQYF. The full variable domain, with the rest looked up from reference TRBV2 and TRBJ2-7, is EPEVTQTPSHQVTQMGQEVILRCVPISNHLYFYWYRQILGQKVEFLVSFYNNEISEKSEIFDDQFSVERPDGSNFTLKIRSTKLEDSAMYFCASSAVEYEQYFGPGTRLTVT.